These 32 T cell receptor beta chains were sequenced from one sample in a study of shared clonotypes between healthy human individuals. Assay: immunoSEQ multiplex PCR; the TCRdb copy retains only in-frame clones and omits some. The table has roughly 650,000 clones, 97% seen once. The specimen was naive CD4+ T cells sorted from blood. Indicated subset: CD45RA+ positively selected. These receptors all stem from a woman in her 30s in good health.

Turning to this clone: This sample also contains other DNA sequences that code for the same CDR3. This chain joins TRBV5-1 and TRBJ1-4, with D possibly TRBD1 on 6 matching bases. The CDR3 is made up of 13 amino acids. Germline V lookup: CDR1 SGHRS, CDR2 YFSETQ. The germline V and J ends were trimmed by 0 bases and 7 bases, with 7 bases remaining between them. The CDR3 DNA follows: TGCGCCAGCAGCTTGGACAGGGCTGAAAAACTGTTTTTT. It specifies CASSLDRAEKLFF.

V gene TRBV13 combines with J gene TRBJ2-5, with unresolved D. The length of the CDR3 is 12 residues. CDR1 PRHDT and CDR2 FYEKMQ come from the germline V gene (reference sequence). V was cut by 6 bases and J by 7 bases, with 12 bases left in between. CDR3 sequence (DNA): TGTGCCAGCAGTTCTACCCGGGCGACCCAGTACTTC. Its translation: CASSSTRATQYF.

The DNA of the CDR3 is TGTGCCAGCGGGAAGTCCCAAGAGACCCAGTACTTC. This encodes CASGKSQETQYF. The chain combines TRBV19 with TRBJ2-5; D is possibly TRBD2 (5 bases). Germline V gene data show CDR1 as LNHDA and CDR2 as SQIVND (reference sequence). The CDR3 extends over 12 amino acids. V lost 9 bases and J 1 base, leaving 9 bases between the germline ends.

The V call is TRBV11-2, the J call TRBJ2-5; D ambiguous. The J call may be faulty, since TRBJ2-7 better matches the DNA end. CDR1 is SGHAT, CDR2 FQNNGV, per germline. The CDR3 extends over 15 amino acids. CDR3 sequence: CASSSWTRKTYEQYF. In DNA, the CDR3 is TGTGCCAGCAGCTCCTGGACCCGGAAAACCTACGAGCAGTACTTC.

The CDR3 sequence: CASSLGGGLDTGELFF. The CDR3, as DNA: TGCGCCAGCAGCTTGGGCGGGGGCTTGGATACCGGGGAGCTGTTTTTT. V is TRBV5-1 and J is TRBJ2-2; possibly TRBD2 for D (7 bases). The CDR3 length is 16 residues. The V gene's germline CDR1 is SGHRS and CDR2 YFSETQ. V was clipped by 0 bases and J by 5 bases, with 14 bases between them.

The CDR3 DNA is TGTGCCAGCAGCCATAGACAGGGAGCAATGAACACTGAAGCTTTCTTT. It encodes CASSHRQGAMNTEAFF. The rearrangement uses TRBV14 and TRBJ1-1, with 7 bases matching TRBD1. The CDR3 extends over 16 amino acids. With V trimmed by 3 bases and J by 0 bases, 7 bases remained unmatched. The germline gives CDR1 SGHDN, CDR2 FVKESK. Full variable domain (missing parts from reference TRBV14 and TRBJ1-1): EAGVTQFPSHSVIEKGQTVTLRCDPISGHDNLYWYRRVMGKEIKFLLHFVKESKQDESGMPNNRFLAERTGGTYSTLKVQPAELEDSGVYFCASSHRQGAMNTEAFFGQGTRLTVV.

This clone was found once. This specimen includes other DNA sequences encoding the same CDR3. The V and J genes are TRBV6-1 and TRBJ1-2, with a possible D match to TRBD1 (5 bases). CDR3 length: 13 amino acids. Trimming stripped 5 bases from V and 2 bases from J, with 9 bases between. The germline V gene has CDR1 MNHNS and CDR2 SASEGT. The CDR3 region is CASSPRDNYGYTF. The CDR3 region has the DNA TGTGCCAGCAGTCCCCGGGACAACTATGGCTACACCTTC.

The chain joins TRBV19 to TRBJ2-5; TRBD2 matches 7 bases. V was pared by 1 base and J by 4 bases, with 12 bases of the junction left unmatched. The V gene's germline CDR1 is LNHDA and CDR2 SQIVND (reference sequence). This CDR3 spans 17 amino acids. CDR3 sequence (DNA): TGTGCCAGTAGTATAGGGGCTAGCGGAACCGGGAGAGAGACCCAGTACTTC. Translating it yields CASSIGASGTGRETQYF.

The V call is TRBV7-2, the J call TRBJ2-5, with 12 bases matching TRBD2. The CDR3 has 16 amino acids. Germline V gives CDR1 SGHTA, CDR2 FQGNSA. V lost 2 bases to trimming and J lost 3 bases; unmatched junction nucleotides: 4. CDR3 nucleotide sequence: TGTGCCAGCAGCTTATGGGCTAGCGGGAGGGAAGAGACCCAGTACTTC. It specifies CASSLWASGREETQYF.

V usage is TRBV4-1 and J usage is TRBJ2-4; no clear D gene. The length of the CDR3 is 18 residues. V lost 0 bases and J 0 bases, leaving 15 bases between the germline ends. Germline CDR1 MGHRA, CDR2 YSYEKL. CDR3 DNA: TGCGCCAGCAGCCAAGATTTTCGCAGAACTACAGCCAAAAACATTCAGTACTTC. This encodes CASSQDFRRTTAKNIQYF.

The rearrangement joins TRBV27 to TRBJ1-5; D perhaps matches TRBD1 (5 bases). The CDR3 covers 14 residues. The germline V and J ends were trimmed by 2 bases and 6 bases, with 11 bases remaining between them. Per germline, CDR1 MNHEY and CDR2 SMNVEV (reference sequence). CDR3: CASSLSGGPQPQHF. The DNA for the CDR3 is TGTGCCAGCAGTTTAAGTGGGGGACCTCAGCCCCAGCATTTT.

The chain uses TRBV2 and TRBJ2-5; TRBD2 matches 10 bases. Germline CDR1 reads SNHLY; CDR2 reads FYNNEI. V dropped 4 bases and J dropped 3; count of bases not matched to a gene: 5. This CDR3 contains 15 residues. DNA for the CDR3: TGTGCCAGCAGTGGACTAGCGGGCCCGGAAGAGACCCAGTACTTC. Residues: CASSGLAGPEETQYF.

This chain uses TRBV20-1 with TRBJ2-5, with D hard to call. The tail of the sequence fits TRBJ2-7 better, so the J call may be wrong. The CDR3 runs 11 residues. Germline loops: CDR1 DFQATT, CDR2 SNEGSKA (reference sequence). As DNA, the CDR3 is TGCAGTGCTAGATGGCTCTACGAGCAGTACTTC. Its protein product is CSARWLYEQYF.

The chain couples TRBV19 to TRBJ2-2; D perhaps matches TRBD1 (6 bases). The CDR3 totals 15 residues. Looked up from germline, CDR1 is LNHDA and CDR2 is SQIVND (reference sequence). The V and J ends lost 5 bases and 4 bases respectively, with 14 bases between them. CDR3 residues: CASSPAGVSTGELFF. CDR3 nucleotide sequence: TGTGCCAGTAGTCCAGCAGGGGTCAGCACCGGGGAGCTGTTTTTT.

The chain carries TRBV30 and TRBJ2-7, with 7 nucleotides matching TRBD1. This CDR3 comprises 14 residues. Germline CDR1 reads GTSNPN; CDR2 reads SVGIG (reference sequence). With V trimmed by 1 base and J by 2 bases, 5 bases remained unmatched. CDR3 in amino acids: CAWSDWGQPYEQYF. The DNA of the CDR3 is TGTGCCTGGAGTGACTGGGGACAGCCCTACGAGCAGTACTTC.

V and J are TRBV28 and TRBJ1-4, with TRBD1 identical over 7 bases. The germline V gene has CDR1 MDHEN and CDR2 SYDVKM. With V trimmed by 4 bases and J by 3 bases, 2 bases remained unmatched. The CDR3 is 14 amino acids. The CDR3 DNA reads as TGTGCCAGCAGTTCTGGGACAGCTAATGAAAAACTGTTTTTT. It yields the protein CASSSGTANEKLFF.

CDR3 DNA sequence: TGTGCCAGCTCACCCCCCCGAGGGAGGAGCACCGGGGAGCTGTTTTTT. Its protein product is CASSPPRGRSTGELFF. The chain is built from TRBV18 and TRBJ2-2; D perhaps matches TRBD2 (6 bases). With 3 bases removed from V and 4 bases from J, the gap between germline ends came to 15 bases. Germline V CDR1 and CDR2: KGHSH, LQKENI. CDR3 length equals 16 residues.

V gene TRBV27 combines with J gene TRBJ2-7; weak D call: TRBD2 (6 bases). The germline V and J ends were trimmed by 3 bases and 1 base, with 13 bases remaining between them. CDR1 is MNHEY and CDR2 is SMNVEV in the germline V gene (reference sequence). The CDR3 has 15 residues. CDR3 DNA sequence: TGTGCCAGCAGTTTTGGGCCCGGGGGATCCTACGAGCAGTACTTC. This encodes CASSFGPGGSYEQYF.

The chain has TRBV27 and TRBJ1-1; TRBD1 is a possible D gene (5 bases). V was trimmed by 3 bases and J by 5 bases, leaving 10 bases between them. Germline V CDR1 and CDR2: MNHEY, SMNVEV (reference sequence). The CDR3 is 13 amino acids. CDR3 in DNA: TGTGCCAGCAGTTTCTCAGGGCGGACTGAAGCTTTCTTT. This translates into CASSFSGRTEAFF.

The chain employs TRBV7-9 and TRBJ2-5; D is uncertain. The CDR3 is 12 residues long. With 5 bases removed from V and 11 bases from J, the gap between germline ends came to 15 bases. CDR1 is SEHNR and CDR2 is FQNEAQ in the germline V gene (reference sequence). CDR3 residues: CASSQTSTQQYF. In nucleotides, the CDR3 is TGTGCCAGCAGCCAGACTTCGACTCAGCAGTACTTC.

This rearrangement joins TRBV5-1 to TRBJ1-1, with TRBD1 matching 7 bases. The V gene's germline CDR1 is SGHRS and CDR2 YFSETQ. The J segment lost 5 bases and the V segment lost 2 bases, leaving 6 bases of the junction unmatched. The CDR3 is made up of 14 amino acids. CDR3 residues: CASSFEGALTEAFF. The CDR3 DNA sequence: TGCGCCAGCAGCTTCGAGGGGGCCCTGACTGAAGCTTTCTTT. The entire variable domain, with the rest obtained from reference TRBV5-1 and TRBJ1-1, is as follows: KAGVTQTPRYLIKTRGQQVTLSCSPISGHRSVSWYQQTPGQGLQFLFEYFSETQRNKGNFPGRFSGRQFSNSRSEMNVSTLELGDSALYLCASSFEGALTEAFFGQGTRLTVV.

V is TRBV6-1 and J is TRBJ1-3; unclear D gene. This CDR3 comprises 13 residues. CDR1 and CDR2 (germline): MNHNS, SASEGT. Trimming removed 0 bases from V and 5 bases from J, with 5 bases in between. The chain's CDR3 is CASSEAGRNTIYF. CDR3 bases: TGTGCCAGCAGTGAAGCAGGCAGAAACACCATATATTTT.

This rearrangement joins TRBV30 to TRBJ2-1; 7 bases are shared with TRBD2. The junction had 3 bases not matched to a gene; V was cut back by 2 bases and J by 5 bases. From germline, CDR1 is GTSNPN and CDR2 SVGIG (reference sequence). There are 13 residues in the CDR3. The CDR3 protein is CAWSILANNEQFF. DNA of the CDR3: TGTGCCTGGAGTATACTAGCGAACAATGAGCAGTTCTTC.

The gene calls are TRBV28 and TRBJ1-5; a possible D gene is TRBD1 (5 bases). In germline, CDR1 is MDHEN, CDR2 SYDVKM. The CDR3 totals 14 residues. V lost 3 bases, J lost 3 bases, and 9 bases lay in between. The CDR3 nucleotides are TGTGCCAGCAGTTTGGACACCTTCAATCAGCCCCAGCATTTT. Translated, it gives CASSLDTFNQPQHF.

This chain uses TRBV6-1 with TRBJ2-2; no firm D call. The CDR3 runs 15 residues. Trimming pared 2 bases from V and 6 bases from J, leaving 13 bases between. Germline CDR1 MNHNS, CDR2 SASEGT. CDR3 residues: CASSEMTAIPGELFF. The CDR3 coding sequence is TGTGCCAGCAGTGAAATGACGGCTATCCCCGGGGAGCTGTTTTTT.

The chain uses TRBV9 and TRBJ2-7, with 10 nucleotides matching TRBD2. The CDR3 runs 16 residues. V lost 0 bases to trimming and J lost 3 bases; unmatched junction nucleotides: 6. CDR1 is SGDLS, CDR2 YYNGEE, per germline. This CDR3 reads CASSVDPSGSGYEQYF. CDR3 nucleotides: TGTGCCAGCAGCGTAGATCCTAGCGGGAGCGGCTACGAGCAGTACTTC.

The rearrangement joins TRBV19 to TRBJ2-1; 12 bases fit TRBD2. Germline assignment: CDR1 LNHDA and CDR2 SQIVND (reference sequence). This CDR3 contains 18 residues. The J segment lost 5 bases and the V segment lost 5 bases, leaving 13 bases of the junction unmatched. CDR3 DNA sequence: TGTGCCAGTAGTGTCTCCCTAGCGGGAGGGAGCCTCGACAATGAGCAGTTCTTC. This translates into CASSVSLAGGSLDNEQFF.

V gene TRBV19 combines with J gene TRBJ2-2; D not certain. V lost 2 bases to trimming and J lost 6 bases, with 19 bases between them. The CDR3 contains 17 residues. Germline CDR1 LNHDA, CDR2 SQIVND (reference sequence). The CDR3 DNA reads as TGTGCCAGTAGTATAACGATGTGGCCGGATGTCCCCGGGGAGCTGTTTTTT. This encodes CASSITMWPDVPGELFF.

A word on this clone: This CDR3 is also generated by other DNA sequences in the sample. The CDR3 is CASSQDLPGQGSDEQYF. The CDR3 nucleotides are TGTGCCAGCAGCCAAGATCTCCCGGGACAGGGAAGTGACGAGCAGTACTTC. V gene TRBV4-2 combines with J gene TRBJ2-7, with TRBD1 matching 9 bases. Germline V gene data show CDR1 as LGHNA and CDR2 as YNFKEQ. The length of the CDR3 is 17 residues. J was trimmed by 5 bases and V by 0 bases; bases with no gene match: 11.

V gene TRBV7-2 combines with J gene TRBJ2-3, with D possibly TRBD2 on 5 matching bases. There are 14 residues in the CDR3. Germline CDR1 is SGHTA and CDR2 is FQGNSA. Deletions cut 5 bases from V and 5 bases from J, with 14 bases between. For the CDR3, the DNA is TGTGCCAGCAGCACCAGACCCGAGGGAGATACGCAGTATTTT. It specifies CASSTRPEGDTQYF.

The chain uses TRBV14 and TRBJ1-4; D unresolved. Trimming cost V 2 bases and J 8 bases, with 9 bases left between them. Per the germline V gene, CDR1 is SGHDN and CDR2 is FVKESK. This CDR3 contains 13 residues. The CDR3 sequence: CASSQTTGEKLFF. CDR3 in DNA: TGTGCCAGCAGCCAAACGACCGGAGAAAAACTGTTTTTT.

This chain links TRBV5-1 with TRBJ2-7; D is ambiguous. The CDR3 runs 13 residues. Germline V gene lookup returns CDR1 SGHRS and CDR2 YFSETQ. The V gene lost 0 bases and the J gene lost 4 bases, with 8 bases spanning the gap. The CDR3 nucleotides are TGCGCCAGCAGCTTGGTTGGTGATTACGAGCAGTACTTC. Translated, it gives CASSLVGDYEQYF.